These T cell receptor beta chains were read from a single sample in a study of OX40 agonist ivuxolimab in advanced cancers. Libraries were prepared by immunoSEQ multiplex PCR; TCRdb keeps only in-frame clonotypes and omits some of them. The table lists tens of thousands of clones, approximately 79% of them singletons, with less than 2.5% in the top ten. The sample in question was CD4+ or CD8+ T cells sorted from blood, obtained in a trial of the OX40 agonist ivuxolimab. The receptors originated from an adult with an advanced solid tumor such as melanoma, head and neck, liver or kidney cancer. Both conserved end residues are part of each CDR3. A D gene is named only where the DNA matches it firmly. Size values are once, few and many counts, or a class for expanded clones, and some rows have none.

J,V,D,size,CDR3,DNA
TRBJ2-7,TRBV7-2,TRBD2,once,CASSLTSGSFYEQYF,TGTGCCAGCAGTCTGACTAGCGGGAGTTTCTACGAGCAGTACTTC
TRBJ1-1,TRBV9,NA,NA,CASSVAGDTEAFF,TGTGCCAGCAGCGTAGCAGGTGACACTGAAGCTTTCTTT
TRBJ1-1,TRBV29-1,NA,NA,CSEARGGEAFF,TGCAGTGAGGCCCGGGGAGGTGAAGCTTTCTTT
TRBJ2-2,TRBV5-1,NA,NA,CASSLSANTGELFF,TGCGCCAGCAGCTTAAGCGCGAACACCGGGGAGCTGTTTTTT
TRBJ2-4,TRBV2,NA,NA,CASSSKNIQYF,TGTGCCAGCAGTTCGAAAAACATTCAGTACTTC
TRBJ2-7,TRBV4-3,NA,once,CASSSQGTPYEQYF,TGCGCCAGCAGCTCACAGGGTACCCCCTACGAGCAGTACTTC
TRBJ2-3,TRBV29-1,NA,NA,CSLRGPWSTDTQYF,TGTTCCCTGCGGGGGCCTTGGAGCACAGATACGCAGTATTTT
TRBJ1-1,TRBV7-2,NA,NA,CASSPRAAPGYNTEAFF,TGTGCCAGCAGCCCCCGAGCAGCCCCTGGTTACAACACTGAAGCTTTCTTT
TRBJ1-1,TRBV18,NA,once,CASSFRANTEAFF,TGTGCCAGCTCATTCAGGGCGAACACTGAAGCTTTCTTT
TRBJ2-7,TRBV11-1,NA,medium-sized,CASSKDIGRQTYEQYF,TGTGCCAGCAGCAAAGACATCGGACGGCAAACCTACGAGCAGTACTTC
TRBJ2-2,TRBV11-3,NA,NA,CASSFGTYTGELFF,TGTGCCAGCAGCTTTGGGACGTACACCGGGGAGCTGTTTTTT
TRBJ2-7,TRBV2,TRBD1,NA,CASSPLGQVYEQYF,TGTGCCAGCAGCCCGCTCGGACAGGTCTACGAGCAGTACTTC
TRBJ1-2,TRBV7-9,NA,once,CASSLEAALSYGYTF,TGTGCCAGCAGCTTAGAGGCGGCCCTCAGTTATGGCTACACCTTC
TRBJ2-4,TRBV6-6,TRBD1,NA,CASIRGQAAKNIQYF,TGTGCCAGCATTCGCGGACAGGCGGCCAAAAACATTCAGTACTTC
TRBJ2-7,TRBV30,NA,NA,CAWSVVGGGGAYEQYF,TGTGCCTGGAGTGTTGTGGGAGGGGGGGGCGCCTACGAGCAGTACTTC
TRBJ2-1,TRBV10-1,NA,NA,CASSEGGNNEQFF,TGCGCCAGCAGTGAAGGCGGGAACAATGAGCAGTTCTTC